Included here is one T cell receptor beta chain sequence, with context. Its cognate antigen is unknown. Using immunoSEQ multiplex PCR, the repertoire was profiled, and TCRdb retains in-frame clones only, with some absent. There are 62,000 or so clones in the sample; 98% occur only once, and 0.34% lies in the top ten. These data come from a study of Tregs in tolerant kidney transplant recipients. Broader study findings: Expanding Tregs on activated donor B cells appeared to best identify donor-specific TCRbeta clones. For some patients, primers changed over time, blocking nucleotide-level comparison. Donor-specific Treg expansion exceeded global Treg expansion in tolerant patients, suggesting antigen drive.

Germline V gene sequence: CDR1 SGHNT, CDR2 YENEEA. V lost 5 bases, J lost 2 bases, and 5 bases stayed unmatched. The CDR3 is made up of 16 amino acids. The source was Tregs from blood, collected before the transplant. The chain has TRBV11-3 and TRBJ2-3; 12 nucleotides line up with TRBD2. The clonotype comes from a human donor who received a combined kidney and bone marrow transplant. CDR3 DNA: TGTGCCAGCAGCATAGGACTAGCGGGAATCACAGATACGCAGTATTTT. Its protein product is CASSIGLAGITDTQYF.